The 19 T cell receptor beta chains given below trace back to one sample, sequenced in a study of blood T cell repertoires in COVID-19. TCRdb keeps only in-frame clones here, not all; method: immunoSEQ multiplex PCR. The sample records about 120,000 clones, 85% to 90% being singletons. The sequenced sample was peripheral blood. The receptor set was obtained from a man in his sixties or seventies who had recovered from COVID-19.

J is TRBJ1-1 and V is TRBV11-1; maybe TRBD1 (5 bases). V lost 5 bases, J lost 5 bases, and 15 bases lay in between. The CDR3 contains 14 residues. Germline CDR1 reads SGHAT; CDR2 reads FQDESV (reference sequence). CDR3 DNA: TGTGCCAGCAGCCGGACAAAACCAGGGACTGAAGCTTTCTTT. It encodes CASSRTKPGTEAFF.

The chain has TRBV5-4 and TRBJ2-2, with D tentatively TRBD2 (5 bases). V was clipped by 0 bases and J by 4 bases, with 7 bases between them. The CDR3 consists of 14 residues. CDR1 and CDR2 (germline): SGHNT, YYREEE (reference sequence). CDR3 region: CASSLGSGTGELFF. CDR3 nucleotides: TGTGCCAGCAGCTTGGGGAGCGGCACCGGGGAGCTGTTTTTT.

The chain carries TRBV3-1 (or the pseudogene TRBV3-2) and TRBJ1-2, with D possibly being TRBD1 (5 bases). V lost 0 bases and J lost 8, with 10 bases in between. Germline V CDR1 and CDR2: LGHDT, YNNKEL (reference sequence). This CDR3 contains 13 residues. In DNA form, the CDR3 reads TGTGCCAGCAGCCAAGACAGGGTTAAGGGCTACACCTTC. It codes for CASSQDRVKGYTF.

This clone has just one count. This chain joins TRBV5-1 and TRBJ2-5, with D maybe TRBD1 (5 bases). V was trimmed by 0 bases and J by 1 base, leaving 7 bases between them. The CDR3 is made up of 14 amino acids. The germline V gene has CDR1 SGHRS and CDR2 YFSETQ. CDR3 DNA: TGCGCCAGCAGCTTGGCAGGGATCCAAGAGACCCAGTACTTC. It yields the protein CASSLAGIQETQYF.

This clone was counted a single time. CDR3 loop: CASSLGTGSTEAFF. In DNA form, the CDR3 reads TGCGCCAGCAGCCTAGGGACAGGGTCTACTGAAGCTTTCTTT. This chain uses TRBV5-1 with TRBJ1-1; 9 bases are a match to TRBD1. Germline assignment: CDR1 SGHRS and CDR2 YFSETQ. V trimming: 4 bases; J trimming: 5 bases; junction bases outside the gene matches: 6. This CDR3 is 14 amino acids long.

This clone appeared a few times. Written as DNA, the CDR3 is TGTGCCAGCAGCTTACGGGACATAATGAACACTGAAGCTTTCTTT. As protein: CASSLRDIMNTEAFF. V and J are TRBV5-4 and TRBJ1-1; tentatively, D is TRBD1 (6 bases). CDR3 length: 15 amino acids. CDR1 is SGHNT, CDR2 YYREEE, per germline (reference sequence). V was trimmed by 2 bases and J by 0 bases, leaving 11 bases between them.

This chain connects TRBV18 to TRBJ2-7; 9 positions match TRBD1. Per germline, CDR1 KGHSH and CDR2 LQKENI. CDR3 length: 16 amino acids. J was trimmed by 5 bases and V by 1 base; bases with no gene match: 9. CDR3 sequence: CASSPLGRTGDHEQYF. The CDR3 DNA reads TGTGCCAGCTCACCACTAGGGCGGACAGGGGACCACGAGCAGTACTTC. Together with reference TRBV18 and TRBJ2-7, the CDR3 gives the full variable domain: NAGVMQNPRHLVRRRGQEARLRCSPMKGHSHVYWYRQLPEEGLKFMVYLQKENIIDESGMPKERFSAEFPKEGPSILRIQQVVRGDSAAYFCASSPLGRTGDHEQYFGPGTRLTVT.

The chain uses TRBV19 and TRBJ1-5; TRBD1 might be the D (5 bases). The germline CDR1 and CDR2 sequences are LNHDA and SQIVND (reference sequence). The germline V and J ends were trimmed by 5 bases and 6 bases, with 14 bases remaining between them. This CDR3 region has 14 residues. The CDR3: CASSLGGVSQPQHF. The CDR3 DNA reads as TGTGCCAGTAGTTTGGGGGGGGTCAGTCAGCCCCAGCATTTT.

V usage is TRBV5-1 and J usage is TRBJ2-1, with 13 bases identical to TRBD2. CDR3 length equals 18 residues. After removal of 4 bases from V and 5 bases from J, the junction contained 12 bases not matched to a gene. In germline, CDR1 is SGHRS, CDR2 YFSETQ. CDR3 sequence (DNA): TGCGCCAGCAGCACGAGCCCTCGACTAGCGGGGGGTCACAATGAGCAGTTCTTC. Translated, it gives CASSTSPRLAGGHNEQFF.

The J gene is TRBJ1-5, the V gene TRBV5-6; TRBD1 might be the D (5 bases). Germline V CDR1 and CDR2: SGHDT, YYEEEE. This CDR3 is built from 15 residues. V dropped 6 bases and J dropped 0 bases, with 13 bases sitting between them. CDR3 region: CASTTGLNSNQPQHF. Written as DNA, the CDR3 is TGTGCCAGCACCACGGGACTCAATAGCAATCAGCCCCAGCATTTT.

Notes on this clone: Distinct nucleotide sequences in the sample also encode this CDR3. This sequence joins TRBV7-7 and TRBJ2-5; D gene unclear. Trimming shortened V by 1 base and J by 2 bases, and 5 bases separated the two germline ends. Germline V gene sequence: CDR1 SSHAT, CDR2 FNYEAQ (reference sequence). The CDR3 totals 13 residues. Here the CDR3 DNA reads TGTGCCAGCAGCTTAGGACTGCAAGAGACCCAGTACTTC. Translation gives CASSLGLQETQYF.

V gene TRBV3-1 (or the pseudogene TRBV3-2) combines with J gene TRBJ1-2; D is perhaps TRBD1 (6 bases). The CDR3 is 16 amino acids. Germline V lookup: CDR1 LGHDT, CDR2 YNNKEL (reference sequence). With 0 bases removed from V and 4 bases from J, the gap between germline ends came to 15 bases. The CDR3 loop is CASSQDLGGGGYGYTF. The DNA of the CDR3 is TGTGCCAGCAGCCAAGATCTTGGGGGCGGGGGCTATGGCTACACCTTC.

This clone was counted a single time. The chain recombines TRBV28 with TRBJ1-1, with TRBD1 as a possible D gene (6 bases). This CDR3 contains 14 residues. V was shortened by 7 bases and J by 1 base, with 13 bases between the two germline ends. Germline CDR1 MDHEN, CDR2 SYDVKM. This chain's CDR3 is CASTSWTENTEAFF. The CDR3 bases are TGTGCCAGCACAAGCTGGACAGAGAACACTGAAGCTTTCTTT.

This clone was observed a few times. In DNA form, the CDR3 reads TGTGCCAGCAGTTTCTACCCACGGGGTTACACAGATACGCAGTATTTT. It specifies CASSFYPRGYTDTQYF. The chain recombines TRBV11-2 with TRBJ2-3; weak D call: TRBD2 (5 bases). Germline V gene data show CDR1 as SGHAT and CDR2 as FQNNGV. V gave up 6 bases and J gave up 2 bases, with 18 bases separating them. CDR3 length equals 16 residues.

This clone came up once. The rearrangement joins TRBV5-1 to TRBJ1-6; a weak D match, TRBD1 (5 bases). The CDR3 length is 14 residues. Deletions cut 0 bases from V and 10 bases from J, with 11 bases between. CDR1 is SGHRS and CDR2 is YFSETQ in the germline V gene. In nucleotides, the CDR3 is TGCGCCAGCAGCTTGGTGCGGGGCGGATCACCCCTCCACTTT. Translated, it gives CASSLVRGGSPLHF.

This clone was seen more than once but under ten times. This CDR3 reads CASSLPRDRRDGYGYTF. The CDR3 DNA follows: TGTGCCAGCAGCCTACCCCGGGACAGGAGGGATGGCTATGGCTACACCTTC. The chain joins TRBV9 to TRBJ1-2; 8 nucleotides line up with TRBD1. Germline lookup yields CDR1 SGDLS and CDR2 YYNGEE. V lost 4 bases and J lost 4; bases outside the gene matches: 15. The CDR3 spans 17 residues.

V usage is TRBV10-3 and J usage is TRBJ2-1; TRBD1 aligns across 7 bases. In germline, CDR1 is ENHRY, CDR2 SYGVKD. This CDR3 spans 12 amino acids. V gave up 11 bases and J gave up 5 bases; unmatched junction bases: 6. The DNA of the CDR3 is TGTGCCTCGGGACAGACCAACAATGAGCAGTTCTTC. Translating it yields CASGQTNNEQFF.

This rearrangement joins TRBV13 to TRBJ2-7; no definite D call. The CDR3 spans 15 residues. Trimming removed 4 bases from V and 0 bases from J, with 13 bases in between. The germline V gene encodes CDR1 PRHDT and CDR2 FYEKMQ (reference sequence). The CDR3 spells CASSSSQHGSYEQYF. The CDR3 DNA follows: TGTGCCAGCAGCTCTAGTCAACACGGCTCCTACGAGCAGTACTTC.

V usage is TRBV3-1 (or the pseudogene TRBV3-2) and J usage is TRBJ1-2; tentative D call: TRBD1 (6 bases). Germline CDR1 is LGHDT and CDR2 is YNNKEL (reference sequence). The CDR3 covers 13 residues. V dropped 0 bases and J dropped 11 bases, with 13 bases sitting between them. The CDR3: CASSQEGQREYTF. For the CDR3, the DNA is TGTGCCAGCAGCCAAGAGGGACAAAGAGAGTACACCTTC.